This TCR beta chain was recovered during a study of cytomegalovirus exposure and HLA in healthy donors. Donors were ostensibly healthy at sampling, although undocumented immune exposures were probable. Primers for the PCR totalled 60 Vbeta and 13 Jbeta. Produced via immunoSEQ multiplex PCR; TCRdb's table is partial and in-frame only. The sample gives around 90,000 clones, approximately 60% of which show up once; under 25% is in the top ten. CDR1 is MDHEN and CDR2 is SYDVKM in the germline V gene. The CDR3 spans 14 residues. The J segment lost 3 bases and the V segment lost 5 bases, leaving 5 bases of the junction unmatched.

The rearrangement links TRBV28 to TRBJ1-1; 8 bases are a match to TRBD1. This clonotype originated in a woman aged 50 to 60 in good health and CMV-seropositive. The sample was PBMCs. CDR3 sequence reads: CASSPRTGYTEAFF. In DNA form, the CDR3 reads TGTGCCAGCAGTCCCCGGACAGGGTACACTGAAGCTTTCTTT.